Included here is one T cell receptor (beta chain) sequence, with context. What it recognizes is unknown. The length of the CDR3 is 18 residues. The germline gives CDR1 MGHRA, CDR2 YSYEKL. V lost 4 bases and J lost 4, with 25 bases in between. Sequenced by immunoSEQ multiplex PCR; TCRdb stores in-frame clones only, minus some. The repertoire consists of 100,000 to 150,000 clones, with roughly 90% occurring once and the leading ten covering around 10%. This specimen belongs to a study of T cell responses to AZD1222 COVID-19 vaccine. Regarding the study as a whole: Spike-specific TCR depth and breadth grew after two AZD1222 doses.

The genes are TRBV4-1 and TRBJ1-1, with D possibly TRBD1 on 5 matching bases. This sequence originates from an adult in good health. The sample was peripheral blood, taken on day 0 of MenACWY control vaccination. CDR3 in amino acids: CASSLTQLSPGLITEAFF. The CDR3 DNA is TGCGCCAGCAGCCTAACCCAACTGTCACCGGGACTGATCACTGAAGCTTTCTTT.